This is a list of T cell receptor beta chains from one sample in a study of T cells in narcolepsy. Generated by immunoSEQ multiplex PCR, the TCRdb table keeps only in-frame clones and is missing some. The profile shows tens of thousands of clones, around 88% of them singletons. The specimen was CD45RA- memory CD4+ T cells from PBMCs. Source of these receptors: a human donor with narcolepsy. Both conserved end residues are part of each CDR3. D genes are given only for firm matches. Some rows mark clone size as missing; the rest say once, few, many or name a class of expanded clone.

abundance	v_gene	d_gene	j_gene	CDR3aa	CDR3nt
.	TRBV6-1	.	TRBJ2-1	CASSEEFGRTAMYNEQFF	TGTGCCAGCAGTGAAGAGTTTGGCAGGACAGCAATGTACAATGAGCAGTTCTTC
.	TRBV7-9	.	TRBJ2-1	CASSFPSSNEQFF	TGTGCCAGCAGCTTCCCCTCCAGTAATGAGCAGTTCTTC
.	TRBV4-1	.	TRBJ2-7	CASSQQGWSYEQYF	TGCGCCAGCAGCCAACAGGGCTGGTCCTACGAGCAGTACTTC
.	TRBV7-9	.	TRBJ2-7	CASSLDGSRKYF	TGTGCCAGCAGCTTAGATGGCAGTAGAAAGTACTTC
.	TRBV6-1	.	TRBJ1-1	CASSERRENTEAFF	TGTGCCAGCAGTGAAAGGAGGGAGAACACTGAAGCTTTCTTT
.	TRBV5-1	TRBD1	TRBJ1-3	CASSKGQNSGNTIYF	TGCGCCAGCAGCAAGGGACAGAACTCTGGAAACACCATATATTTT
.	TRBV7-6	.	TRBJ1-2	CASSFGPTGGYTF	TGTGCCAGCAGCTTTGGACCTACGGGGGGCTACACCTTC
few	TRBV4-3	.	TRBJ2-7	CASSQAAGFSYEQYF	TGCGCCAGCAGCCAAGCGGCGGGGTTCTCCTACGAGCAGTACTTC
.	TRBV12-5	.	TRBJ2-2	CASGLAALRVGELFF	TGTGCTAGTGGCCTTGCGGCGCTTCGGGTCGGGGAGCTGTTTTTT
.	TRBV5-1	.	TRBJ2-2	CASSFGLDTGELFF	TGCGCCAGCAGCTTCGGACTTGACACCGGGGAGCTGTTTTTT
.	TRBV7-8	TRBD1	TRBJ1-2	CASSPTRPTTGGYTF	TGTGCCAGCAGCCCTACAAGGCCTACGACAGGGGGCTACACCTTC
.	TRBV21-1	.	TRBJ2-5	CASSKETPKDPDGETQYF	TGTGCCAGCAGCAAAGAAACTCCTAAAGACCCCGATGGGGAGACCCAGTACTTC
.	TRBV5-1	.	TRBJ2-1	CASNPGPPWDEQFF	TGCGCCAGCAACCCGGGACCCCCATGGGATGAGCAGTTCTTC
.	TRBV2	TRBD2	TRBJ2-1	CASRGSGIYNEQFF	TGTGCCAGCAGGGGTAGCGGGATTTACAATGAGCAGTTCTTC
.	TRBV15	.	TRBJ2-7	CATSREETSSYEQYF	TGTGCCACCAGCAGAGAGGAGACCTCCTCCTACGAGCAGTACTTC
.	TRBV30	.	TRBJ2-2	CAGRRTEGLTGELFF	TGTGCCGGGCGGCGGACCGAAGGGCTTACCGGGGAGCTGTTTTTT
.	TRBV30	.	TRBJ2-5	CAWRRPNQETQYF	TGTGCCTGGAGAAGACCCAACCAAGAGACCCAGTACTTC
.	TRBV7-2	.	TRBJ1-2	CASSLGREIYGYTF	TGTGCCAGCAGCTTAGGACGGGAAATCTATGGCTACACCTTC